This TCR beta chain was captured by sequencing in a study of T cell responses to AZD1222 COVID-19 vaccine. Study-wide results and limits: White British people made up most donors, females outnumbered males, and clonal diversity was possibly underestimated. Following two doses of AZD1222, Spike-specific TCR breadth and depth rose.

V lost 6 bases, J lost 0 bases, and 6 bases stayed unmatched. Looked up from germline, CDR1 is MNHEY and CDR2 is SVGEGT. This CDR3 has 16 residues. Generated by immunoSEQ multiplex PCR, the TCRdb table keeps only in-frame clones and is missing some. The sample holds around 130,000 clones, roughly 88% seen once. In regard to this clone: Its antigen remains unknown.

Material: peripheral blood, obtained 28 days after the second AZD1222 dose. This chain links TRBV6-2 or TRBV6-3 with TRBJ2-1; 9 bases match TRBD2. This TCR was sampled from an adult who received the AZD1222 COVID-19 vaccine. CDR3 loop: CASSRVSGSSYNEQFF. CDR3 nucleotides: TGTGCCAGCAGCCGGGTTAGCGGGAGCTCCTACAATGAGCAGTTCTTC.